These 29 T cell receptor beta chains originate from one sample sequenced in a study of kidney transplant recipient with SARS-CoV-2 infection. Using its own MiXCR run on the reads, TCRdb lists one record per CDR3 protein. The table has approximately 250,000 distinct CDR3 sequences, around 30% seen once. The source was a blood sample, collected at baseline and on day 111 from a kidney transplant recipient. All receptors come from a male patient between 25 and 39 years old who had COVID-19 and was a kidney transplant recipient. The graft donor may have given rise to some T cells.

Regarding this clonotype: A read error is possible here, since a much larger clone lies one base away. Because it lacks the conserved phenylalanine or tryptophan at the end, this CDR3 is likely a read error. The rearrangement links TRBV7-9 to TRBJ2-5; D is uncertain. The DNA end favors TRBJ2-7, so the J call may be wrong. There are 12 residues in the CDR3. Germline values: CDR1 SEHNR, CDR2 FQNEAQ (reference sequence). The CDR3 spells CASSLGVDEQYI. CDR3 bases: TGTGCCAGCAGCTTAGGGGTTGACGAGCAGTACATC.

This clonotype was counted ten times or more. The chain couples TRBV27 to TRBJ1-2; D is possibly TRBD1 (6 bases). Germline-derived CDR1 and CDR2 are MNHEY and SMNVEV (reference sequence). V lost 5 bases and J lost 1, with 17 bases in between. The CDR3 length is 16 residues. The CDR3 here is CASSLGGDMLNYGYTF. DNA of the CDR3: TGTGCCAGCAGTCTCGGGGGGGACATGCTTAACTATGGCTACACCTTC.

To note about this clonotype: A much bigger clone sits one base away, suggesting this may be a read error. V gene TRBV2 combines with J gene TRBJ1-2; D is possibly TRBD1 (5 bases). Germline CDR1 and CDR2: SNHLY and FYNNEI. CDR3 size: 14 residues. The V gene lost 6 bases and the J gene lost 5 bases, with 16 bases spanning the gap. The DNA for the CDR3 is TGTGCCAGCAGAGAAACTACAGGCAAATATGGCTACACCTTC. Translation: CASRETTGKYGYTF.

The table lists this clonotype with many counts. The chain recombines TRBV20-1 with TRBJ1-4; possibly TRBD1 for D (5 bases). Germline CDR1 reads DFQATT; CDR2 reads SNEGSKA (reference sequence). Between the trimmed V and J ends, which lost 3 bases and 8 bases, there was a span of 19 bases. This CDR3 spans 15 amino acids. The CDR3 protein is CSASLSARAGEKLFF. Written as DNA, the CDR3 is TGCAGTGCTAGCCTATCCGCGCGAGCAGGGGAAAAACTGTTTTTT.

At least ten counts were recorded for this clonotype. The chain has TRBV6-8 and TRBJ1-2, with D uncertain. CDR1 is MNHGY, CDR2 SAAAGT, per germline. The V end lost 5 bases, the J end lost 4 bases, and 23 bases lay between the germline ends. CDR3 size: 17 residues. CDR3 in DNA: TGTGCCAGCAGTAGCGCAGGACGCTCTAGAAAGACCTATGGCTACACCTTC. This sequence encodes CASSSAGRSRKTYGYTF.

This clonotype was counted ten times or more. The chain joins TRBV6-5 to TRBJ2-1; 9 nucleotides align to TRBD2. J lost 6 bases, V lost 4 bases, and 10 bases had no gene match. From germline, CDR1 is MNHEY and CDR2 SVGAGI. There are 16 residues in the CDR3. In DNA, the CDR3 is TGTGCCAGCAGTTTAAATAGCGGGAGTTTCGGCAATGAGCAGTTCTTC. Encoded protein: CASSLNSGSFGNEQFF.

With respect to this clonotype: A much larger clonotype is one base distant, so this may be a read error. The conserved phenylalanine or tryptophan is not found at the CDR3 terminus, so this likely reflects a read error. The chain uses TRBV15 and TRBJ2-1, with 7 bases aligning to TRBD2. CDR1 and CDR2 from the germline V gene are LNHNV and YYDKDF (reference sequence). This CDR3 comprises 14 residues. With 0 bases clipped from V and 9 bases from J, the junction kept 5 bases outside the gene matches. This chain's CDR3 is CATSRDGEGGEQFL. CDR3 DNA sequence: TGTGCCACCAGCAGAGATGGGGAGGGCGGTGAGCAGTTCCTC.

This clonotype showed up just a few times. This chain links TRBV11-2 with TRBJ2-5, with D tentatively TRBD2 (7 bases). Trimming cost V 1 base and J 5 bases, with 14 bases left between them. Germline-derived CDR1 and CDR2 are SGHAT and FQNNGV. CDR3 length: 15 amino acids. Here the CDR3 DNA reads TGTGCCAGCAGCTTAGGAGGGGGGGTAATGGAGACCCAGTACTTC. Translation: CASSLGGGVMETQYF. The complete variable domain, with remaining parts taken from reference TRBV11-2 and TRBJ2-5, reads EAGVAQSPRYKIIEKRQSVAFWCNPISGHATLYWYQQILGQGPKLLIQFQNNGVVDDSQLPKDRFSAERLKGVDSTLKIQPAKLEDSAVYLCASSLGGGVMETQYFGPGTRLLVL.

This clonotype was observed at least ten times. This chain uses TRBV3-1 with TRBJ2-5; D is unclear. Trimming took 5 bases from V and 5 from J, leaving 24 bases between them. CDR1 LGHDT and CDR2 YNNKEL come from the germline V gene (reference sequence). The CDR3 sequence is 17 residues long. As DNA, the CDR3 is TGTGCCAGCAGCTCAGGTATTCCCATTTCTTTCTCTGAGACCCAGTACTTC. Protein: CASSSGIPISFSETQYF.

This clonotype was counted ten times or more. For the CDR3, the DNA is TGTGCCAGCCACAGGGCGGGCGGCAATCAGCCCCAGCATTTT. Its protein is CASHRAGGNQPQHF. The rearrangement uses TRBV27 and TRBJ1-5; tentatively, D is TRBD1 (6 bases). The CDR3 covers 14 residues. V dropped 8 bases and J dropped 2 bases, with 13 bases sitting between them. CDR1 and CDR2 (germline): MNHEY, SMNVEV (reference sequence).

In the case of this clonotype: This sequence may be a read error, since a much larger clone differs from it by one base. The CDR3 spells CASSGPDRVGGYTF. In nucleotides, the CDR3 is TGTGCCAGCAGCGGCCCAGACAGGGTTGGTGGCTACACCTTC. The chain carries TRBV5-6 and TRBJ1-2, with TRBD1 identical over 7 bases. V was clipped by 4 bases and J by 7 bases; unmatched bases: 10. Germline V gives CDR1 SGHDT, CDR2 YYEEEE. This CDR3 has 14 amino acids.

A few counts support this clonotype. The CDR3 spells CATSRTTSGASSYNEQFF. In nucleotides, the CDR3 is TGTGCCACCAGCAGAACGACTAGCGGGGCAAGCTCCTACAATGAGCAGTTCTTC. This chain connects TRBV15 to TRBJ2-1; 11 bases agree with TRBD2. V lost 2 bases and J lost 0; bases outside the gene matches: 6. Germline V gives CDR1 LNHNV, CDR2 YYDKDF (reference sequence). This CDR3 has 18 residues.

This clonotype showed up many times. DNA for the CDR3: TGTGCCAGCAGTTTAACAGGGGGCCACTACGAGCAGTACTTC. It yields the protein CASSLTGGHYEQYF. The chain is built from TRBV12-3 or TRBV12-4 and TRBJ2-7; 9 bases fit TRBD1. J lost 3 bases, V lost 2 bases, and 2 bases had no gene match. This CDR3 spans 14 amino acids.

In this sample, this clonotype turned up many times. The rearrangement uses TRBV3-2 and TRBJ1-1; the D call of TRBD1 is as the table states it, not checked on the DNA. TRBV3-2 is marked as a pseudogene. The CDR3 extends over 11 amino acids. CDR3 protein: CASRGGSEAFF. DNA of the CDR3: TGTGCCAGCAGAGGGGGGTCTGAAGCTTTCTTT.

Turning to this clonotype: A much larger clone is a single base away; this may be a read error. The CDR3 DNA sequence: TGCAGTGCTAGAGACGAGTCCGGGACAGGGGACAGCTACGAGCAGTACTTC. It yields the protein CSARDESGTGDSYEQYF. The chain carries TRBV20-1 and TRBJ2-7; TRBD1 agrees at 10 bases. The length of the CDR3 is 17 residues. V shed 0 bases and J 3 bases; nucleotides not matched to a gene: 11. Germline CDR1 DFQATT, CDR2 SNEGSKA (reference sequence).

This clonotype was detected ten times or more. The CDR3 nucleotides are TGCGCCAGCAGCATTGCCACAGGACGTCGAAAGACCTATGGCTACACCTTC. It encodes CASSIATGRRKTYGYTF. The chain recombines TRBV4-3 with TRBJ1-2, with D perhaps TRBD1 (5 bases). This CDR3 has 17 amino acids. Trimming removed 5 bases at V and 4 bases at J, with 23 bases between. Germline V gives CDR1 LGHNA, CDR2 YSLEER.

The sample holds one count of this clonotype. Being one base from a much bigger clone, this may be a read error. This chain joins TRBV6-5 and TRBJ2-2; D gene ambiguous. With 5 bases removed from V and 0 bases from J, the gap between germline ends came to 10 bases. The CDR3 runs 15 residues. Germline V gene data show CDR1 as MNHEY and CDR2 as SVGAGI. The CDR3 region has the DNA TGTGCCAGCAGTGGCGGCAGCGCGAACACCGGGGAGCTGTTTTTT. Protein sequence: CASSGGSANTGELFF.

This clonotype was seen repeatedly, ten times or more. The chain joins TRBV6-5 to TRBJ1-5, with D possibly being TRBD1 (5 bases). V lost 7 bases to trimming and J lost 2 bases, with 12 bases between them. CDR1 and CDR2 (germline): MNHEY, SVGAGI. This CDR3 region has 14 residues. For the CDR3, the DNA is TGTGCCAGCAACGACAGCGGAGGCAATCAGCCCCAGCATTTT. Amino acid sequence: CASNDSGGNQPQHF.

Comments on this clonotype: Germline and junction disagree at one end, which may indicate a read error. The chain is built from TRBV5-1 and TRBJ2-1; D might be TRBD2 (8 bases). Germline CDR1 reads SGHRS; CDR2 reads YFSETQ. This CDR3 spans 14 amino acids. The CDR3 nucleotides read TGCGCCAACAGCGGGGGACAGTCGTACAATGAGCAGTTCTTC. Translated: CANSGGQSYNEQFF.

This clonotype was recorded many times. V usage is TRBV29-1 and J usage is TRBJ1-4; D ambiguous. Per germline, CDR1 SQVTM and CDR2 ANQGSEA. The germline V and J ends were trimmed by 4 bases and 3 bases, with 9 bases remaining between them. The CDR3 totals 13 residues. This chain's CDR3 is CSVVLGPNEKLFF. The CDR3 region has the DNA TGCAGCGTTGTCCTAGGGCCTAATGAAAAACTGTTTTTT. Full variable domain (rest looked up from reference TRBV29-1 and TRBJ1-4): SAVISQKPSRDICQRGTSLTIQCQVDSQVTMMFWYRQQPGQSLTLIATANQGSEATYESGFVIDKFPISRPNLTFSTLTVSNMSPEDSSIYLCSVVLGPNEKLFFGSGTQLSVL.

This clonotype was detected ten times or more. The chain carries TRBV6-2 or TRBV6-3 and TRBJ2-2, with TRBD2 matching over 9 bases. The CDR3 covers 19 residues. The V and J ends lost 3 bases and 5 bases, in that order; junction bases with no gene match: 16. CDR1 MNHEY and CDR2 SVGEGT come from the germline V gene. CDR3: CASSYPPGLAGSGTGELFF. DNA of the CDR3: TGTGCCAGCAGTTATCCGCCGGGACTAGCAGGCTCGGGGACCGGGGAGCTGTTTTTT.

This clonotype has at least ten counts. The V and J genes are TRBV7-8 and TRBJ1-1; TRBD1 might be the D (5 bases). The germline V gene encodes CDR1 SGHVS and CDR2 FQNEAQ. V was pared by 0 bases and J by 5 bases, with 13 bases between. The CDR3 length is 15 residues. CDR3 loop: CASSLALRGRTEAFF. In DNA, the CDR3 is TGTGCCAGCAGCTTAGCGCTCCGGGGGAGGACTGAAGCTTTCTTT.

As to this clonotype: A clone one base away is much larger, so this may be a read error. The chain couples TRBV6-2 or TRBV6-3 to TRBJ2-2; 14 bases agree with TRBD2. Germline CDR1 and CDR2: MNHEY and SVGEGT. CDR3 length: 16 residues. The chain's CDR3 is CASSYWTSGGTGELLF. The CDR3 nucleotides are TGTGCCAGCAGTTACTGGACTAGCGGGGGGACCGGGGAGCTGTTATTT.

V gene TRBV4-3 combines with J gene TRBJ2-3; 11 bases match TRBD2. J lost 5 bases, V lost 5 bases, and 6 bases had no gene match. The CDR3 runs to 15 residues. Looked up from germline, CDR1 is LGHNA and CDR2 is YSLEER. CDR3 nucleotide sequence: TGCGCCAGCAGCTATAGCGGGGGGGTTGGAGATACGCAGTATTTT. Its translation: CASSYSGGVGDTQYF.

V gene TRBV16 combines with J gene TRBJ1-2; D remains unclear. The CDR3 loop spans 17 amino acids. V was cut by 4 bases and J by 4 bases, with 22 bases left in between. Germline CDR1 reads KGHSY; CDR2 reads FQNENV. CDR3 DNA: TGTGCCAGCAGCCTGTATAGGGTCGTTAGAAAGACCTATGGCTACACCTTC. It encodes CASSLYRVVRKTYGYTF.

This clonotype was recorded many times. This sequence joins TRBV6-8 and TRBJ1-2; no reliable D call. The CDR3 runs 17 residues. Germline CDR1 MNHGY, CDR2 SAAAGT. The V end was cut by 5 bases, the J end by 4 bases, with 23 bases between. CDR3 sequence (DNA): TGTGCCAGCAGTATTACTGGACGCTCTAGAAAGACCTATGGCTACACCTTC. Its translation is CASSITGRSRKTYGYTF.

A remark on this clonotype: A read error is possible here, since a much larger clone lies one base away. The V gene is TRBV20-1, the J gene TRBJ2-7; the match to TRBD2 covers 11 bases. The CDR3 length is 15 residues. The germline V gene encodes CDR1 DFQATT and CDR2 SNEGSKA (reference sequence). This CDR3 reads CSATPLLAGVYGQYF. In DNA form, the CDR3 reads TGCAGTGCAACACCGCTACTAGCGGGAGTGTACGGGCAGTACTTC.

This sequence joins TRBV3-1 and TRBJ2-1; TRBD2 agrees at 10 bases. Trimming took 0 bases from V and 8 from J; bases not matched to a gene: 7. The CDR3 runs 16 residues. Germline V gene lookup returns CDR1 LGHDT and CDR2 YNNKEL (reference sequence). The CDR3 loop reads CASSQELRAGGDEQFF. The CDR3 DNA reads as TGTGCCAGCAGCCAAGAATTGAGAGCGGGGGGGGATGAGCAGTTCTTC.

This clonotype has at least ten counts. The rearrangement links TRBV7-8 to TRBJ2-7, with D perhaps TRBD1 (5 bases). V lost 1 base and J 3 bases, leaving 10 bases between the germline ends. From germline, CDR1 is SGHVS and CDR2 FQNEAQ. The CDR3 consists of 14 residues. CDR3 nucleotides: TGTGCCAGCAGCTTAGGAGACAGAGGCTACGAGCAGTACTTC. This translates into CASSLGDRGYEQYF.